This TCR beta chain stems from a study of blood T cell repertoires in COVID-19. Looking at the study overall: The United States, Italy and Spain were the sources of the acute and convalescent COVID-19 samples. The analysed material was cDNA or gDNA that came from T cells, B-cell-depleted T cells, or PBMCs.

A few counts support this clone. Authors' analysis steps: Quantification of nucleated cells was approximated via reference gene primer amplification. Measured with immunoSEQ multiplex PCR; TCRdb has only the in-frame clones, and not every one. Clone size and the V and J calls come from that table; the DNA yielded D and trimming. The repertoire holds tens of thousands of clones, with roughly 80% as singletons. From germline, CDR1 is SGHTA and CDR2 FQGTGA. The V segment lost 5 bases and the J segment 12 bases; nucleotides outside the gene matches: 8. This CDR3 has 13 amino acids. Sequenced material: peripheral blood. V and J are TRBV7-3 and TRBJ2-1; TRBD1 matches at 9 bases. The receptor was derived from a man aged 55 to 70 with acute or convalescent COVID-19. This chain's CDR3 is CASSLLPGQGQFF. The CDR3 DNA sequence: TGTGCCAGCAGCCTGTTGCCGGGACAGGGGCAGTTCTTC. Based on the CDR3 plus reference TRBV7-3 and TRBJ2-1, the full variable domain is GAGVSQTPSNKVTEKGKYVELRCDPISGHTALYWYRQSLGQGPEFLIYFQGTGAADDSGLPNDRFFAVRPEGSVSTLKIQRTERGDSAVYLCASSLLPGQGQFFGPGTRLTVL.